A few counts support the clone carrying this T cell receptor (beta chain). Its antigen is unidentified. The entry originates in a study of T cells in Graves' hyperthyroidism and ophthalmopathy. Study results and limitations: Blood also held most thyroid clonotypes expanded beyond 0.001.

The TCR beta CDR3 regions underwent amplification using RNA transcripts as the source. The HTBI primer set served for first-round RT-PCR of the TCR CDR3. TCRdb fed the multiplex PCR reads into MiXCR, producing one record per CDR3 protein. The sample shows around 600,000 distinct CDR3 sequences, less than 45% of them seen only once. Germline CDR1 MNHNY, CDR2 SVGAGI (reference sequence). J was trimmed by 6 bases and V by 9 bases; bases with no gene match: 5. CDR3 length: 11 amino acids. Patients showing uncontrolled infection, other autoimmune disease, pregnancy or lactation were ineligible. The TCR was taken from an adult man with Graves' disease, either hyperthyroidism or ophthalmopathy (not recorded which). The chain links TRBV6-6 to TRBJ2-7, with 7 bases lining up with TRBD1. Sequencing was done on a sample of peripheral blood or thyroid tissue (not recorded which). Here the CDR3 DNA reads TGTGCCAGTCACAGGGGCGCCGAGCAGTACTTC. Translated: CASHRGAEQYF.